One and the same sample provided the 2 T cell receptor beta chains below, sequenced in a study of post-analysis software for immune sequencing data. The antigens of these receptors remain unknown. General study findings and limits: TRBV5-6, TRBV5-1 and TRBV20-1 were among roughly five TRBV segments more frequent in patients than controls.

Unique molecular identifiers were carried by the TCR beta cDNA libraries. Each CDR3 protein is one row after TCRdb ran MiXCR on the PCR reads. Seen here are around 710,000 distinct CDR3 sequences, 35% to 55% observed once, and the top ten hold roughly 5.2%. Sequencing input: blood. The source of these receptors is a girl aged 5 to 17 with multiple sclerosis.

This clonotype was counted ten times or more. The junction does not match germline at one end; this may be a read error. The rearrangement joins TRBV7-9 to TRBJ2-7, with TRBD1 as a possible D gene (5 bases). Germline V gene lookup returns CDR1 SEHNR and CDR2 FQNEAQ (reference sequence). The CDR3 contains 12 residues. The CDR3 spells CASSLGVYEQYF. The CDR3 DNA reads TGTGCCAGCAGTTTAGGGGTATACGAGCAGTACTTC.

The chain is built from TRBV6-2 or TRBV6-3 and TRBJ1-2, with 7 bases lining up with TRBD1. There are 12 residues in the CDR3. The germline CDR1 and CDR2 sequences are MNHEY and SVGEGT. The trim removed 9 bases at V and 4 bases at J, leaving 5 bases unmatched. This CDR3 is CASGTEAYGYTF. CDR3 nucleotide sequence: TGTGCCAGTGGGACAGAAGCCTATGGCTACACCTTC.